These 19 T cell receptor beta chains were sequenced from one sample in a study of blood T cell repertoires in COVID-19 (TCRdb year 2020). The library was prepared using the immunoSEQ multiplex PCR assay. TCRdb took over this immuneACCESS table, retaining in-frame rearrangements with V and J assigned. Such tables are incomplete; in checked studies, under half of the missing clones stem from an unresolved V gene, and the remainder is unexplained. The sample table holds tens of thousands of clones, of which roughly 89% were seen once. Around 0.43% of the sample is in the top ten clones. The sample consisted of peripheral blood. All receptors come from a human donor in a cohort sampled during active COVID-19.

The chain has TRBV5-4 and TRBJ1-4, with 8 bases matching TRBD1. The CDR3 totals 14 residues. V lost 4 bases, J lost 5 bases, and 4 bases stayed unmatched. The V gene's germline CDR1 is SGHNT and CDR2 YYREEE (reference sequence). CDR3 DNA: TGTGCCAGCAGCCTCAGACAGGGGAATGAAAAACTGTTTTTT. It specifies CASSLRQGNEKLFF. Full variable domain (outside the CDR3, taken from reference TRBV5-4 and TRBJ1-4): ETGVTQSPTHLIKTRGQQVTLRCSSQSGHNTVSWYQQALGQGPQFIFQYYREEENGRGNFPPRFSGLQFPNYSSELNVNALELDDSALYLCASSLRQGNEKLFFGSGTQLSVL.

The CDR3 nucleotides read TGTGCCAGCAGCCCGACAGGGAGTAGCAATCAGCCCCAGCATTTT. It is translated as CASSPTGSSNQPQHF. The V and J genes are TRBV7-2 and TRBJ1-5; 7 nucleotides agree with TRBD1. With 5 bases clipped from V and 0 bases from J, the junction kept 4 bases outside the gene matches. The germline V gene encodes CDR1 SGHTA and CDR2 FQGNSA. CDR3 length: 15 residues.

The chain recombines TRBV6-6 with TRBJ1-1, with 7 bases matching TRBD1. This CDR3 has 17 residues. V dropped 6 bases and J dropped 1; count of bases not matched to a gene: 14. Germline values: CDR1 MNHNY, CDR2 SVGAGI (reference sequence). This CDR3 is CASSRQGYGSRNTEAFF. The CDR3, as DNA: TGTGCCAGCAGCCGACAGGGTTATGGTAGTAGGAACACTGAAGCTTTCTTT.

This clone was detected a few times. The CDR3 region has the DNA TGTGCCAGCTCACTAGCGGCCCAAACCTACGAGCAGTACTTC. Protein product: CASSLAAQTYEQYF. The rearrangement uses TRBV18 and TRBJ2-7; the D gene is possibly TRBD2 (6 bases). Germline CDR1 reads KGHSH; CDR2 reads LQKENI. Between the trimmed V and J ends, which lost 4 bases and 2 bases, there was a span of 12 bases. The CDR3 spans 14 residues.

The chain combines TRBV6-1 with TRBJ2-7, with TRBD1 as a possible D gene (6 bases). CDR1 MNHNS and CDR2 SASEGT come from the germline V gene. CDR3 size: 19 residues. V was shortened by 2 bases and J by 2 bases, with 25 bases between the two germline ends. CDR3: CASSERSGDGIGVAYEQYF. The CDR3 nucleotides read TGTGCCAGCAGTGAAAGATCAGGGGACGGCATCGGGGTGGCCTACGAGCAGTACTTC.

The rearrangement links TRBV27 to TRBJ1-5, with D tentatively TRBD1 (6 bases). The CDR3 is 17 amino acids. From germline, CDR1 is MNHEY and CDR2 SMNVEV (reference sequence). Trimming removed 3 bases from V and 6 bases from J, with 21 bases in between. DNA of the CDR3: TGTGCCAGCAGTTTTTATCAGGGGCCCCTTTTAGCTCAGCCCCAGCATTTT. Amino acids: CASSFYQGPLLAQPQHF.

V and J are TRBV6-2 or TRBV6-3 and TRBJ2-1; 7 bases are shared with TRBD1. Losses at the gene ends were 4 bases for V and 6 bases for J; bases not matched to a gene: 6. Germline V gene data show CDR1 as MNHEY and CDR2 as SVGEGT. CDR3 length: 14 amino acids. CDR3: CASSSDRQGNEQFF. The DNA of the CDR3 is TGTGCCAGCAGTTCCGATAGACAGGGCAATGAGCAGTTCTTC.

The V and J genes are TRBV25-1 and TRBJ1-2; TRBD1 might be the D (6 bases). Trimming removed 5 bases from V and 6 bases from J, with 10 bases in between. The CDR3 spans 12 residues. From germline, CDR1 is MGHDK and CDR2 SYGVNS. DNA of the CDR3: TGTGCCAGCAGTTCGGGACACCATGGCTACACCTTC. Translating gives CASSSGHHGYTF.

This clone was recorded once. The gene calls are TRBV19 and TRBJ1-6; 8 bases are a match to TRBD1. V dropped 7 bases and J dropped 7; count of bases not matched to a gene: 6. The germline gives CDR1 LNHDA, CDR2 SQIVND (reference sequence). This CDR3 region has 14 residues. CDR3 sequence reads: CASTLGQGNSPLHF. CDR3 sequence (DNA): TGTGCCAGTACCCTTGGACAGGGAAATTCACCCCTCCACTTT.

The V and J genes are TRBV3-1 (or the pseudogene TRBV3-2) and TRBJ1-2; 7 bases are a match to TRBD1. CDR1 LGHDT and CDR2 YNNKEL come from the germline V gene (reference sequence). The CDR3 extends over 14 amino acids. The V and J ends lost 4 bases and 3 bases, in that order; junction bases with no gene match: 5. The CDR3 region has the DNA TGTGCCAGCAGCCGTCGAGGGGGCGACTATGGCTACACCTTC. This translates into CASSRRGGDYGYTF.

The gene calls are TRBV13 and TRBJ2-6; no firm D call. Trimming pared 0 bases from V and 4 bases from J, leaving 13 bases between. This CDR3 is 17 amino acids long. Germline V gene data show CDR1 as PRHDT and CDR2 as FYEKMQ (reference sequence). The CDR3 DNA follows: TGTGCCAGCAGCTTAGGCCGCAGGTCTAAAGGGGCCAACGTCCTGACTTTC. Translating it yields CASSLGRRSKGANVLTF.

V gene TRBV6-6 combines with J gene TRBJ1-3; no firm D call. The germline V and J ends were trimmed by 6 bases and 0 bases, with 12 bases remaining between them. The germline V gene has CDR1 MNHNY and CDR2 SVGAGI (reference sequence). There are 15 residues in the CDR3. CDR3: CASSRDPSSGNTIYF. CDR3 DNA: TGTGCCAGCAGCCGCGACCCTAGCTCTGGAAACACCATATATTTT.

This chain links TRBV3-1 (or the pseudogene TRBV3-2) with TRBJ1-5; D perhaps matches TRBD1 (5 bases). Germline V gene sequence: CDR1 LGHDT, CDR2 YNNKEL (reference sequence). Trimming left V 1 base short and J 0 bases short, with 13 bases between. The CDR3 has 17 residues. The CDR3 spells CASSQGGGIASNQPQHF. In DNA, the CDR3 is TGTGCCAGCAGCCAAGGGGGGGGGATCGCTAGCAATCAGCCCCAGCATTTT.

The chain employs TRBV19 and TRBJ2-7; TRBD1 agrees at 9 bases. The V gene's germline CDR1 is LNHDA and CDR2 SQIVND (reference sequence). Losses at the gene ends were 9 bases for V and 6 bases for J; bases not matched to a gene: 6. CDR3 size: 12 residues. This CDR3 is CASGTGSGEQYF. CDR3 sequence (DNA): TGTGCCAGCGGGACAGGGAGTGGCGAGCAGTACTTC.

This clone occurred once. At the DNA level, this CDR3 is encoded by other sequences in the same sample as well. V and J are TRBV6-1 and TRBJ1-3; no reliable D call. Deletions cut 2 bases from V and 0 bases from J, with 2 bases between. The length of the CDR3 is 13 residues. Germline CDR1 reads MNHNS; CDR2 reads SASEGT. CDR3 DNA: TGTGCCAGCAGTGAACGCTCTGGAAACACCATATATTTT. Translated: CASSERSGNTIYF.

For the CDR3, the DNA is TGCAGCGTTGCGACAGGCGATAGCAATCAGCCCCAGCATTTT. The encoded protein is CSVATGDSNQPQHF. The V gene is TRBV29-1, the J gene TRBJ1-5; D perhaps matches TRBD1 (6 bases). With 4 bases removed from V and 0 bases from J, the gap between germline ends came to 10 bases. This CDR3 has 14 residues. Germline V CDR1 and CDR2: SQVTM, ANQGSEA.

The CDR3 is CASSLTGYNEKLFF. Here the CDR3 DNA reads TGTGCCAGCAGCTTGACAGGTTATAATGAAAAACTGTTTTTT. V and J are TRBV7-6 and TRBJ1-4, with D possibly TRBD1 on 6 matching bases. This CDR3 has 14 residues. The germline CDR1 and CDR2 sequences are SGHVS and FNYEAQ. Trimming pared 3 bases from V and 4 bases from J, leaving 9 bases between.

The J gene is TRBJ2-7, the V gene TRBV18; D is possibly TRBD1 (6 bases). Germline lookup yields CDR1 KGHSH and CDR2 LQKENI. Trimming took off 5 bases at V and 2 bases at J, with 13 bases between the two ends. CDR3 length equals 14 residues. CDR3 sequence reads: CASSSAGATYEQYF. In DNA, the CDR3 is TGTGCCAGCTCATCCGCAGGGGCCACCTACGAGCAGTACTTC.

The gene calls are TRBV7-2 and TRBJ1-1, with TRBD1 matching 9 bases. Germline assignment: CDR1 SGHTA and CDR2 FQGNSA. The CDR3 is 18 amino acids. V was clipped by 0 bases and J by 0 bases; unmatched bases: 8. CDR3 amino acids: CASSLAHRGQSMNTEAFF. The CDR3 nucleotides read TGTGCCAGCAGCTTAGCGCACAGGGGGCAATCCATGAACACTGAAGCTTTCTTT. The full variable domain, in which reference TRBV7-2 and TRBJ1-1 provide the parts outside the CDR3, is GAGVSQSPSNKVTEKGKDVELRCDPISGHTALYWYRQSLGQGLEFLIYFQGNSAPDKSGLPSDRFSAERTGGSVSTLTIQRTQQEDSAVYLCASSLAHRGQSMNTEAFFGQGTRLTVV.